These T cell receptor beta chains were read from a single sample in a study of CD8 T cells in ankylosing spondylitis. MiXCR, run by TCRdb on the 5' RACE reads, gives a single entry per CDR3 protein. Of roughly 670,000 distinct CDR3 sequences in the sample, around 20% are singletons; the top ten hold roughly a fifth. The sample consisted of blood, either unsorted or a sorted T cell fraction (not recorded which). The receptors shown here come from a male donor with ankylosing spondylitis. Each CDR3 is given with its conserved first and last residue. D genes are given only for firm matches. Not all rows give a size; the values are once, few, many and, for expanded clones, a class.

v_gene,d_gene,j_gene,abundance,CDR3aa,CDR3nt
TRBV5-6,.,TRBJ1-4,few,CASSPSVDWNEKLFF,TGTGCCAGCAGCCCGTCGGTTGACTGGAATGAAAAACTGTTTTTT
TRBV7-9,TRBD2,TRBJ2-3,.,CASSPQRDEDTQYF,TGTGCCAGCAGCCCGCAGCGGGATGAAGATACGCAGTATTTT
TRBV4-1,.,TRBJ1-5,.,CASSQDKSKGQPQHF,TGCGCCAGCAGCCAAGATAAAAGTAAAGGGCAGCCCCAGCATTTT
TRBV20-1,.,TRBJ1-4,few,CSASRRGTNEKLFF,TGCAGCGCTTCCCGGCGAGGGACTAATGAAAAACTGTTTTTT
TRBV28,.,TRBJ2-7,.,CASSPRLLGAYEQYF,TGTGCCAGCAGCCCCAGGTTGTTGGGAGCCTACGAGCAGTACTTC
TRBV6-2/TRBV6-3,TRBD2,TRBJ2-1,few,CASSSRTSGKSSYNEQFF,TGTGCCAGCAGTTCCAGGACTAGCGGGAAAAGCTCCTACAATGAGCAGTTCTTC
TRBV10-3,.,TRBJ1-1,many,CAISDILGGLNTEAFF,TGTGCCATCAGTGATATCTTAGGGGGACTGAACACTGAAGCTTTCTTT
TRBV5-1,.,TRBJ1-3,.,CASSLQSFVGNTIYF,TGCGCCAGCAGCTTACAATCGTTTGTGGGAAACACCATATATTTT
TRBV11-2,.,TRBJ2-3,.,CASSLDGGGADTQYF,TGTGCCAGCAGCTTAGATGGAGGGGGCGCAGATACGCAGTATTTT
TRBV29-1,TRBD1,TRBJ2-3,few,CSVGDRGLPDTQYF,TGCAGCGTTGGGGACAGGGGCCTCCCAGATACGCAGTATTTT
TRBV7-6,.,TRBJ2-7,few,CASSLGAGQSSYEQYF,TGTGCCAGCAGCTTAGGGGCAGGACAGAGCTCCTACGAGCAGTACTTC
TRBV25-1,TRBD1,TRBJ2-5,.,CASSVFGTGLKETQYF,TGTGCCAGCAGTGTTTTCGGGACAGGGTTGAAAGAGACCCAGTACTTC
TRBV4-2,.,TRBJ2-5,.,CASSPEGEAETQYF,TGTGCCAGCAGCCCAGAGGGCGAGGCGGAGACCCAGTACTTC
TRBV9,.,TRBJ1-3,.,CATLVGTRVHTIYF,TGTGCCACGCTAGTTGGGACCCGGGTCCACACCATATATTTT
TRBV14,TRBD2,TRBJ2-4,.,CASSHLTGLTKNIQYF,TGTGCCAGCAGCCACCTCACGGGACTAACCAAAAACATTCAGTACTTC
TRBV24-1,TRBD2,TRBJ2-3,few,CATSDLGLAPPCTQYF,TGTGCCACCAGTGACCTGGGACTAGCGCCTCCCTGTACGCAGTATTTT
TRBV12-3/TRBV12-4,.,TRBJ1-1,many,CASSLTANTEAFF,TGTGCCAGCAGCTTAACAGCGAACACTGAAGCTTTCTTT
TRBV12-3/TRBV12-4,.,TRBJ2-7,few,CASSPPVEEEQYF,TGTGCCAGCAGTCCCCCCGTTGAGGAGGAGCAGTACTTC
TRBV28,.,TRBJ2-1,few,CASSYLYNEQFF,TGTGCCAGCAGTTATTTATACAATGAGCAGTTCTTC
TRBV2,.,TRBJ2-6,few,CASSFWFGANVLTF,TGTGCCAGCAGTTTCTGGTTCGGGGCCAACGTCCTGACTTTC
TRBV20-1,TRBD2,TRBJ2-1,.,CSARDSGLADYNGEFF,TGCAGTGCTAGAGATTCGGGACTAGCGGACTACAATGGGGAGTTCTTC
TRBV29-1,.,TRBJ2-3,.,CSVAVTFGTDTQYF,TGCAGCGTTGCGGTTACTTTCGGCACAGATACGCAGTATTTT
TRBV27,TRBD2,TRBJ2-7,.,CASSSGRVYEQYF,TGTGCCAGCAGTTCCGGGAGGGTCTACGAGCAGTACTTC
TRBV2,.,TRBJ2-1,.,CASRTTVPNEQFF,TGTGCCAGCAGAACGACAGTCCCTAATGAGCAGTTCTTC
TRBV12-3/TRBV12-4,.,TRBJ1-5,few,CASSDQGQNQPQHF,TGTGCCAGCAGCGACCAAGGACAGAATCAGCCCCAGCATTTT
TRBV20-1,.,TRBJ1-2,.,CSAREAAGYGYTF,TGCAGTGCTAGAGAGGCGGCAGGCTATGGCTACACCTTC
TRBV5-1,.,TRBJ2-7,few,CASREGRKAEQYF,TGCGCCAGCAGGGAGGGACGTAAGGCCGAGCAGTACTTC
TRBV29-1,.,TRBJ1-2,many,CSVEEEGDGYTF,TGCAGCGTTGAAGAGGAGGGGGATGGCTACACCTTC
TRBV2,.,TRBJ2-2,few,CASSEWVANTGELFF,TGTGCCAGCAGTGAATGGGTAGCGAACACCGGGGAGCTGTTTTTT
TRBV7-9,TRBD1,TRBJ1-2,few,CASSPSPGQGAGYGYTF,TGTGCCAGCAGCCCAAGTCCGGGACAGGGGGCTGGCTATGGCTACACCTTC
TRBV12-3/TRBV12-4,TRBD1,TRBJ2-1,many,CASSLGQGADEQFF,TGTGCCAGCAGTTTAGGGCAGGGGGCTGATGAGCAGTTCTTC
TRBV11-1,.,TRBJ2-1,many,CASSWTASSYNEQFF,TGCGCCAGCAGCTGGACCGCAAGCTCCTACAATGAGCAGTTCTTC
TRBV5-1,.,TRBJ2-7,.,CASSLGKRQYF,TGCGCCAGCAGCCTCGGGAAACGGCAGTACTTC
TRBV7-6,TRBD1,TRBJ2-2,few,CASSLERDSYTGELFF,TGTGCCAGCAGCTTAGAAAGGGACAGCTACACCGGGGAGCTGTTTTTT
TRBV20-1,.,TRBJ2-1,few,CSAAPGLNEQFF,TGCAGTGCCGCGCCCGGTCTGAATGAGCAGTTCTTC
TRBV3-1,TRBD2,TRBJ2-7,few,CASSQDGTSGTYEQYF,TGTGCCAGCAGCCAAGATGGGACTAGCGGTACCTACGAGCAGTACTTC
TRBV4-1,.,TRBJ1-2,few,CASSQPGPSPYGYTF,TGCGCCAGCAGCCAACCGGGCCCCTCCCCCTATGGCTACACCTTC
TRBV4-1,TRBD2,TRBJ2-1,few,CASSQGRGGPYEQFF,TGCGCCAGCAGCCAAGGTCGGGGGGGCCCTTATGAGCAGTTCTTC
TRBV20-1,TRBD2,TRBJ2-3,few,CSASVAGGPDTQYF,TGCAGTGCTAGTGTAGCGGGGGGGCCCGATACGCAGTATTTT
TRBV29-1,.,TRBJ2-7,.,CSVGRGSGEQYF,TGCAGCGTGGGAAGGGGTTCGGGCGAGCAGTACTTC
TRBV11-1,TRBD1,TRBJ2-3,.,CASSNRGGTDTQYF,TGTGCCAGCAGCAACAGGGGAGGCACAGATACGCAGTATTTT
TRBV5-6,.,TRBJ2-3,many,CASSLERRPQYF,TGTGCCAGCAGCTTGGAGAGGAGGCCGCAGTATTTT
TRBV9,.,TRBJ2-7,.,CASSVGPAGTPYEQYF,TGTGCCAGCAGCGTAGGTCCGGCGGGAACCCCCTACGAGCAGTACTTC
TRBV29-1,.,TRBJ2-7,many,CSVEGGGRREQYF,TGCAGCGTTGAAGGGGGTGGCCGTAGAGAGCAGTACTTC
TRBV6-2/TRBV6-3,.,TRBJ1-5,few,CASSYHARGSNQPQHF,TGTGCCAGCAGTTACCATGCACGGGGTAGCAATCAGCCCCAGCATTTT